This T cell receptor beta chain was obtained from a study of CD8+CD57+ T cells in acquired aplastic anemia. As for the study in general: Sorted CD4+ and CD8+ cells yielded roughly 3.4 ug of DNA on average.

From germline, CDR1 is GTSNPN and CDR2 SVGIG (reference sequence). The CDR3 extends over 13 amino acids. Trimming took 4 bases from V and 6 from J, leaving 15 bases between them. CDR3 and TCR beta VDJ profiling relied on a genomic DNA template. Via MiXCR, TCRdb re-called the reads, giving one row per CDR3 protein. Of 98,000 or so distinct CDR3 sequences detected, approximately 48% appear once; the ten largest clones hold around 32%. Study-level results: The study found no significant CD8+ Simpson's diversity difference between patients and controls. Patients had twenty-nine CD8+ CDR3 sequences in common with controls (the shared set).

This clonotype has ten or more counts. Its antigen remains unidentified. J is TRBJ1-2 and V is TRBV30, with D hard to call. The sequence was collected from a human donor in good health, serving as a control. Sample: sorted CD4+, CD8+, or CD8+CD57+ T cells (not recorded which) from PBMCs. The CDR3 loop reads CAWMLIGVDGYTF. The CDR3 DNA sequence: TGTGCCTGGATGCTAATAGGTGTTGATGGCTACACCTTC.